The clone carrying this T cell receptor beta chain has at least ten counts. Its antigen is currently unknown. This sample stems from a study of regulatory T cells in long-lasting Graves disease. Overall study findings and caveats: Newly diagnosed Graves' patients had higher TCR diversity than persistent ones.

Germline CDR1 is MNHEY and CDR2 is SMNVEV (reference sequence). V shed 3 bases and J shed 4 bases, with 9 bases lying between them. The CDR3 is 13 amino acids. The time point here: newly diagnosed GD, antithyroid drugs for less than 3 months. Construction of the TCR library relied on RNA isolated from PBMCs. According to the study, TCR beta libraries were built with iRepertoire HTBI primers and CDR3-region Arm-PCR. Each CDR3 protein gets one entry after TCRdb re-called the multiplex PCR reads with MiXCR. Altogether 540,000 or so distinct CDR3 sequences are present, about 13% being singletons, with the ten largest covering over 7.5%. Separately, the same data were catalogued under a study of T cells in Graves' hyperthyroidism and ophthalmopathy. As that study records: In making diagnoses, clinical symptoms, serum thyroxine and TRAb, thyroid ultrasound and orbital computed tomography were all used.

This specimen consisted of peripheral blood mononuclear cells (PBMCs), obtained at new diagnosis, from a patient treated with antithyroid drugs. V gene TRBV27 combines with J gene TRBJ2-5; D is ambiguous. The source of this sequence is a young man with Graves disease. In nucleotides, the CDR3 is TGTGCCAGCAGTTTCGTGGGCGGAGAGACCCAGTACTTC. Translated: CASSFVGGETQYF.